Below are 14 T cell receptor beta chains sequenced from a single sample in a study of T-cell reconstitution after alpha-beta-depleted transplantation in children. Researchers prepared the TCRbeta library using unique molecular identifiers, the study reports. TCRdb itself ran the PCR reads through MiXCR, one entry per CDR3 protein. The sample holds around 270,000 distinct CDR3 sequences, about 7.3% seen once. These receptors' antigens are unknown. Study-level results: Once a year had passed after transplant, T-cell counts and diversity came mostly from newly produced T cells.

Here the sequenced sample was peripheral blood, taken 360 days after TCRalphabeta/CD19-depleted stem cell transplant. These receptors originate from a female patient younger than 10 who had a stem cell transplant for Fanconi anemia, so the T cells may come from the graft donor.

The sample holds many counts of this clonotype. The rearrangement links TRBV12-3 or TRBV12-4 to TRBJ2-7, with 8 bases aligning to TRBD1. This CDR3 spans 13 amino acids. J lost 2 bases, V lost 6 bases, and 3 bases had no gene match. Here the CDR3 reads CASRQGGTYEQYF. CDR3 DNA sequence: TGTGCCAGCAGACAGGGGGGAACCTACGAGCAGTACTTC.

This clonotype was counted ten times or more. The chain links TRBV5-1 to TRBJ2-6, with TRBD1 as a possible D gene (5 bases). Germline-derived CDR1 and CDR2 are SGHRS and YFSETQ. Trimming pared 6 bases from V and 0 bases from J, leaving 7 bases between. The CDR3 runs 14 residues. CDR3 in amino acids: CASKGVSGANVLTF. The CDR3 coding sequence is TGCGCCAGCAAAGGGGTCTCTGGGGCCAACGTCCTGACTTTC.

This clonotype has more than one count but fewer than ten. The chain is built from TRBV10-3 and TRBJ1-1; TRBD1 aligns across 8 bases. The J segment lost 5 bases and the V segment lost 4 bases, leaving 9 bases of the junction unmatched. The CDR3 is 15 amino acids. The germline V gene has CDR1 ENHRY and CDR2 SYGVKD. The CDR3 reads CAISGTGQGGTEAFF. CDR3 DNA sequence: TGTGCCATCAGTGGGACAGGGCAGGGAGGTACTGAAGCTTTCTTT.

The CDR3 reads CASSQDRGGVTEAFF. In DNA form, the CDR3 reads TGTGCCAGCAGCCAAGATCGAGGGGGGGTCACTGAAGCTTTCTTT. This chain uses TRBV4-2 with TRBJ1-1, with a tentative D call TRBD1 (6 bases). The CDR3 is 15 amino acids. The germline gives CDR1 LGHNA, CDR2 YNFKEQ. V gave up 0 bases and J gave up 4 bases, with 12 bases separating them.

CDR3 residues: CASSLRGYTEAFF. The CDR3 nucleotides read TGTGCCAGCAGCTTGCGGGGGTACACTGAAGCTTTCTTT. The chain joins TRBV5-6 to TRBJ1-1; TRBD1 might be the D (5 bases). Trimming took 1 base from V and 3 from J, leaving 7 bases between them. CDR1 and CDR2 (germline): SGHDT, YYEEEE. The CDR3 contains 13 residues.

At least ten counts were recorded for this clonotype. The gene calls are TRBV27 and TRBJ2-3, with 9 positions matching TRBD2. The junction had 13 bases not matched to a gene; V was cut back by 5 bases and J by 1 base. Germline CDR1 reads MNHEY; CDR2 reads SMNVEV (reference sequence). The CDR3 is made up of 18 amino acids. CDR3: CASSRGASGVSGTDTQYF. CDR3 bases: TGTGCCAGCAGTCGTGGGGCTAGCGGGGTTTCTGGCACAGATACGCAGTATTTT.

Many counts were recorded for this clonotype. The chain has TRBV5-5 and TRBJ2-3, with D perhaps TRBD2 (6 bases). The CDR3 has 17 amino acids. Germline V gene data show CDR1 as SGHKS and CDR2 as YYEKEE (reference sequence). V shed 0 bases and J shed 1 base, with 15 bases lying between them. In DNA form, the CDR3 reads TGTGCCAGCAGCTTGGCGGGAGTAACCTTTCGCACAGATACGCAGTATTTT. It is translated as CASSLAGVTFRTDTQYF.

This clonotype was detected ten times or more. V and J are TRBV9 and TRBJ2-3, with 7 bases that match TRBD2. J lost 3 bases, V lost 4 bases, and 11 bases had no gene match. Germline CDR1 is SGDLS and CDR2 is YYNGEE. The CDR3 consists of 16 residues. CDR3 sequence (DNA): TGTGCCAGCAGCCCAAGACGGCAGGGAGGGACAGATACGCAGTATTTT. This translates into CASSPRRQGGTDTQYF. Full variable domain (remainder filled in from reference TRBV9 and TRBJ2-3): DSGVTQTPKHLITATGQRVTLRCSPRSGDLSVYWYQQSLDQGLQFLIQYYNGEERAKGNILERFSAQQFPDLHSELNLSSLELGDSALYFCASSPRRQGGTDTQYFGPGTRLTVL.

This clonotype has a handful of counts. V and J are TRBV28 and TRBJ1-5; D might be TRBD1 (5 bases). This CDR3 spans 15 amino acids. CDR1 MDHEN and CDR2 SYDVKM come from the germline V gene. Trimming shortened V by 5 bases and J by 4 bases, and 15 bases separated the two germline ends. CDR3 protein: CASSPQGMSNQPQHF. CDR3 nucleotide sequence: TGTGCCAGCAGTCCCCAGGGAATGAGTAATCAGCCCCAGCATTTT.

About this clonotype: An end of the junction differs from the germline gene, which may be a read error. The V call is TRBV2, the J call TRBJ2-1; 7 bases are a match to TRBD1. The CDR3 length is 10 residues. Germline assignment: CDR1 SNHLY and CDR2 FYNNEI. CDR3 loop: CASRSGTVIF. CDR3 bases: TGTGCCAGTAGGTCCGGGACAGTCATCTTC.

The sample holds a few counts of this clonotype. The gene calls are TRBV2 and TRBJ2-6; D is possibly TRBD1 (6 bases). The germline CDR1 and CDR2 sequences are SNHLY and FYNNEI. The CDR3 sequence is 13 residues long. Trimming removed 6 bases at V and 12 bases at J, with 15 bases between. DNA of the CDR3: TGTGCCAGCAGCCAGACAGGATCGGGCGTCCTGACTTTC. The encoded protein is CASSQTGSGVLTF. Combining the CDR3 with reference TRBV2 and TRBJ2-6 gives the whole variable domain EPEVTQTPSHQVTQMGQEVILRCVPISNHLYFYWYRQILGQKVEFLVSFYNNEISEKSEIFDDQFSVERPDGSNFTLKIRSTKLEDSAMYFCASSQTGSGVLTFGAGSRLTVL.

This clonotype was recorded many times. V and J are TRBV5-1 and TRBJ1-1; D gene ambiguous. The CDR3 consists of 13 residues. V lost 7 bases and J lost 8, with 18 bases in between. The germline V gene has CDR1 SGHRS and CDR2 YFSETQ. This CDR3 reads CASGSPFLDEAFF. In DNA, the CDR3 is TGCGCCAGCGGCTCACCCTTTTTAGACGAAGCTTTCTTT.

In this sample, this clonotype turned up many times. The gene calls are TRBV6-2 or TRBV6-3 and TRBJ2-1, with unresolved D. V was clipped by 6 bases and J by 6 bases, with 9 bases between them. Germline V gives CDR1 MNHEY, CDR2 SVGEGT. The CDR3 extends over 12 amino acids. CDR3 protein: CASSSGLNEQFF. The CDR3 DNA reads TGTGCCAGCAGCTCCGGCCTCAATGAGCAGTTCTTC.

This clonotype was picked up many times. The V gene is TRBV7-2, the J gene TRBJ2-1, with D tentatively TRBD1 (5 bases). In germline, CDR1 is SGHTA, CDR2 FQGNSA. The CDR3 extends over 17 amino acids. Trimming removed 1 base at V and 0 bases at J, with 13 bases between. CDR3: CASSLGSGHSSYNEQFF. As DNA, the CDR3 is TGTGCCAGCAGCTTAGGTTCCGGACATAGCTCCTACAATGAGCAGTTCTTC. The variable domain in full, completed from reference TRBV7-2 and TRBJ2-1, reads GAGVSQSPSNKVTEKGKDVELRCDPISGHTALYWYRQSLGQGLEFLIYFQGNSAPDKSGLPSDRFSAERTGGSVSTLTIQRTQQEDSAVYLCASSLGSGHSSYNEQFFGPGTRLTVL.